This TCR beta chain derives from a study of T cells in Graves' hyperthyroidism and ophthalmopathy. Whole-study findings and limits: Ophthalmopathy prediction by the model preceded onset by a median approximately six months.

Ten or more counts support this clonotype. Its cognate antigen is unknown. Exclusion of patients followed from uncontrolled infection, other autoimmune disease, pregnancy or lactation. PBMCs were obtained from about 9.9 ml fresh peripheral blood. V lost 7 bases and J 6 bases, leaving 17 bases between the germline ends. Germline CDR1 MNHNS, CDR2 SASEGT. The CDR3 contains 14 residues. RNA transcripts served as the template for amplifying TCR beta CDR3 regions. First-round RT-PCR of the TCR CDR3 relied on the HTBI primer set. TCRdb reprocessed the multiplex PCR reads with MiXCR, giving one entry per CDR3 protein. The sample consists of 600,000 or so distinct CDR3 sequences, more than 12% of them appearing once.

The V and J genes are TRBV6-1 and TRBJ2-3; D ambiguous. The origin of this receptor is a woman aged 45-60 years with Graves' ophthalmopathy. Sequenced: blood. CDR3 sequence reads: CASKGLVVRDTQYF. DNA for the CDR3: TGTGCCAGCAAAGGGCTAGTGGTCAGGGATACGCAGTATTTT.